The rows below give T cell receptor beta chains drawn from one sample of a study of cytomegalovirus exposure and HLA in healthy donors. TCRdb's copy holds only in-frame clones and misses some; the assay was immunoSEQ multiplex PCR. The table lists about 190,000 clones, approximately 87% of them singletons, with over 1% in the top ten. The sequenced sample was PBMCs. All receptors derive from a man aged 25 to 40 in good health and CMV-seronegative. Both conserved end residues are trimmed from each CDR3. D genes are given only for firm matches.

v_call	d_call	cdr3_aa
TRBV7-2	TRBD1	ASSLDRGSYEQY
TRBV7-8	TRBD1	ASSFDRGRSTGELF
TRBV5-1	.	ASSLSIRTTNEKLF
TRBV5-4	.	ASSLVEGLTEAF
TRBV2	.	ASRLVASYEQY
TRBV19	TRBD2	ASSIKGLQLNEQF
TRBV29-1	.	SVGGVQPQH
TRBV28	.	ASSSRNGGTEAF
TRBV27	TRBD1	ASSLYRGGNSPLH
TRBV7-9	TRBD1	ASSSLGAGGFNQPQH
TRBV7-2	TRBD1	ASSPPGTGITGANVLT
TRBV7-8	.	ASSLSAGTREQY
TRBV5-8	TRBD2	ASSLARGAGVTDTQY
TRBV5-1	.	ASSAPAGRSEQF
TRBV6-5	TRBD1	ASSPGQEGYYEQY
TRBV9	.	ASRGGLGAGDTEAF
TRBV27	.	ASSLAQRTEAF
TRBV9	TRBD2	ASSGTGGSFYNEQF
TRBV5-1	.	ASSPVATNEKLF
TRBV6-5	.	ASSYEGAYEQY
TRBV5-6	.	ASSHDKHTDTQY
TRBV6-1	.	ASSVTAIAKNIQY
TRBV27	TRBD1	ASSYSGGNEQF
TRBV11-2	.	ASSQSGSYNEQF
TRBV28	TRBD1	ASSGGDRAYEQY
TRBV7-6	.	ASSLGGGRVIDGYT
TRBV19	TRBD1	ASRRSGTDTSYEQY
TRBV27	TRBD1	ASSLLSRGLGEQY
TRBV5-1	TRBD2	ASLPAGGASTDTQY